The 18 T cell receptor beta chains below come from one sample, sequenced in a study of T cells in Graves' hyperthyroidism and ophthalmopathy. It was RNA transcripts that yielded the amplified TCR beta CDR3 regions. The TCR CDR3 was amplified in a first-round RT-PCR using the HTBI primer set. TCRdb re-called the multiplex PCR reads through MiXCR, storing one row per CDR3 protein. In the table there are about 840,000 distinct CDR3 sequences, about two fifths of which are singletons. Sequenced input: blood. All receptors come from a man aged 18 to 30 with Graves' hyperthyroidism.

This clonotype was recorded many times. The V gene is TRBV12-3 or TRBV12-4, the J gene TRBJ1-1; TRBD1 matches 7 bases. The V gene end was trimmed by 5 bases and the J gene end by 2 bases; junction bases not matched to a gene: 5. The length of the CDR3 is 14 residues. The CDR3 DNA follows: TGTGCCAGCAGTCGGGACAGAGACAACACTGAAGCTTTCTTT. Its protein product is CASSRDRDNTEAFF.

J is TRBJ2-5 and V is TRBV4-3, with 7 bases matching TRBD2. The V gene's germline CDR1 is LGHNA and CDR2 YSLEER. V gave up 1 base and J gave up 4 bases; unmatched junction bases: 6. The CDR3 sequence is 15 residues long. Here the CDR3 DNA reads TGCGCCAGCAGCCAAGGGGGCAGGGAGGGAGAGACCCAGTACTTC. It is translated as CASSQGGREGETQYF.

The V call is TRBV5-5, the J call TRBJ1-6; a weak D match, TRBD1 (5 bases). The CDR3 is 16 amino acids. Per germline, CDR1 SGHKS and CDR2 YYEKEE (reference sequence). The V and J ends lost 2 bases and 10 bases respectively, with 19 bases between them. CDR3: CASSFLGTAAGSPLHF. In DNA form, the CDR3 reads TGTGCCAGCAGCTTCCTGGGGACCGCGGCGGGATCACCCCTCCACTTT.

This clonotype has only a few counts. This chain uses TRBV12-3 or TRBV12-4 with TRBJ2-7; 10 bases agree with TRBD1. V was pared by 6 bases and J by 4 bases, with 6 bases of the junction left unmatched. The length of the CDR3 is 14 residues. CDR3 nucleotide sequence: TGTGCCAGCAGCCCCTCGGGACAGGGGTACGAGCAGTACTTC. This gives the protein CASSPSGQGYEQYF.

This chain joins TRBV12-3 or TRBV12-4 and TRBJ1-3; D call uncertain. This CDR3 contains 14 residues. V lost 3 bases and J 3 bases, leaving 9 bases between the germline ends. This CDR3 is CASSLRSYGNTIYF. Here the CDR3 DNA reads TGTGCCAGCAGTTTGCGCTCGTATGGAAACACCATATATTTT.

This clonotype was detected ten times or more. The CDR3 reads CASRGQGVSPLHF. As DNA, the CDR3 is TGTGCCTCCAGGGGACAGGGTGTCTCACCCCTCCACTTT. The V gene is TRBV11-2, the J gene TRBJ1-6, with 9 positions matching TRBD1. The V and J ends lost 11 bases and 10 bases, in that order; junction bases with no gene match: 9. Germline CDR1 reads SGHAT; CDR2 reads FQNNGV. CDR3 length: 13 residues.

CDR3 nucleotide sequence: TGTGCCTGCCTTAGACCGTCGAACACTGAAGCTTTCTTT. Its protein is CACLRPSNTEAFF. The chain joins TRBV6-5 to TRBJ1-1; D call uncertain. Germline V gives CDR1 MNHEY, CDR2 SVGAGI. V dropped 11 bases and J dropped 1 base, with 14 bases sitting between them. CDR3 size: 13 residues.

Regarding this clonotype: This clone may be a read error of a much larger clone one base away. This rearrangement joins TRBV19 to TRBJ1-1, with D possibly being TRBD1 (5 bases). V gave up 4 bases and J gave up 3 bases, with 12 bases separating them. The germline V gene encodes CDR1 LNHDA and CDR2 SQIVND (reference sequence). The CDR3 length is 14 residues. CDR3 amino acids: CASSRGTMDTEAFF. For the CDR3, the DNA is TGTGCCAGTAGTAGGGGGACCATGGACACTGAAGCTTTCTTT.

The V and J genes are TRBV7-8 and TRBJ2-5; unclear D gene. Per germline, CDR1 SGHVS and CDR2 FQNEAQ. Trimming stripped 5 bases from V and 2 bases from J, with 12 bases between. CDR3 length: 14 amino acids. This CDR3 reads CASSRIRTQETQYF. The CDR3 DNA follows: TGTGCCAGCAGCCGCATTCGGACGCAAGAGACCCAGTACTTC.

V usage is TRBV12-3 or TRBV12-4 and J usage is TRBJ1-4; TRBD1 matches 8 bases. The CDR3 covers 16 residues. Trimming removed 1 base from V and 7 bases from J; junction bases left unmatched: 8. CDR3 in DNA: TGTGCCAGCAGTTTAGGAAGGACAGGGCGGGGTGAAAAACTGTTTTTT. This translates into CASSLGRTGRGEKLFF.

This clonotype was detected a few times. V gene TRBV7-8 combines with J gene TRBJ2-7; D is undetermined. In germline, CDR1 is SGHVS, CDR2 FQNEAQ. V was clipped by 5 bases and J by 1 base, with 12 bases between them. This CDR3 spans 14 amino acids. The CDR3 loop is CASSQDVRSYEQYF. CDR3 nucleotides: TGTGCCAGCAGCCAAGATGTCAGATCCTACGAGCAGTACTTC. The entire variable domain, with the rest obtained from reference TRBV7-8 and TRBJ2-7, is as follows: GAGVSQSPRYKVAKRGQDVALRCDPISGHVSLFWYQQALGQGPEFLTYFQNEAQLDKSGLPSDRFFAERPEGSVSTLKIQRTQQEDSAVYLCASSQDVRSYEQYFGPGTRLTVT.

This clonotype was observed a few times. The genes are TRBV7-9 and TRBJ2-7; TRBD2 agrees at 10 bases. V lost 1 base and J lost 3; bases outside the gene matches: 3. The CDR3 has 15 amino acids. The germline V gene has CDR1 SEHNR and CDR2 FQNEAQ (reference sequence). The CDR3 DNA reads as TGTGCCAGCAGCTTAGTAGCGGGAGGCAACTACGAGCAGTACTTC. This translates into CASSLVAGGNYEQYF.

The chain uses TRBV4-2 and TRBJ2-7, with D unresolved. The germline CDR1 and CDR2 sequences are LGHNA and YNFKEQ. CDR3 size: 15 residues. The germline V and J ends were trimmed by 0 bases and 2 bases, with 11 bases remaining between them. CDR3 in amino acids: CASSQEWAITYEQYF. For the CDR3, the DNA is TGTGCCAGCAGCCAAGAATGGGCGATTACCTACGAGCAGTACTTC.

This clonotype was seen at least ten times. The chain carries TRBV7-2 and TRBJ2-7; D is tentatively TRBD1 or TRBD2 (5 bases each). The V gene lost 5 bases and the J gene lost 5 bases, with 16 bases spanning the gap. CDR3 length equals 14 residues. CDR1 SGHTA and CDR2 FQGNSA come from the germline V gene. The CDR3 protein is CASSPLLEGHEQYF. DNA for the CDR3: TGTGCCAGCAGCCCACTTCTAGAGGGGCACGAGCAGTACTTC.

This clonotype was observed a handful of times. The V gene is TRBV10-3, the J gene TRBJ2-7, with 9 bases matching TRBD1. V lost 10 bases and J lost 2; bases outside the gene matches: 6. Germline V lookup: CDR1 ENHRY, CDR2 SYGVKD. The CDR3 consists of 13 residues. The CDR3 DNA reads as TGTGCCAGCAGAAGGACAGGGGCCTACGAGCAGTACTTC. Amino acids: CASRRTGAYEQYF.

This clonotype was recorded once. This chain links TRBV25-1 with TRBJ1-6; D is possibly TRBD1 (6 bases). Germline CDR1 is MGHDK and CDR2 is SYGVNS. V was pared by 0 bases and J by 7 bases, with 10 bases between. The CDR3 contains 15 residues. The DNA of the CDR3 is TGTGCCAGCAGTGAATATGACAGGCTGAATTCACCCCTCCACTTT. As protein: CASSEYDRLNSPLHF.

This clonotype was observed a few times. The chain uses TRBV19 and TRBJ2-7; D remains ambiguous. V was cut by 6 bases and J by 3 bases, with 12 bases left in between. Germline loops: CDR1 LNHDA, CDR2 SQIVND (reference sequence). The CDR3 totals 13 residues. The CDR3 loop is CASSPAAYYEQYF. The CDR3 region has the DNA TGTGCCAGTAGCCCAGCCGCATACTACGAGCAGTACTTC.

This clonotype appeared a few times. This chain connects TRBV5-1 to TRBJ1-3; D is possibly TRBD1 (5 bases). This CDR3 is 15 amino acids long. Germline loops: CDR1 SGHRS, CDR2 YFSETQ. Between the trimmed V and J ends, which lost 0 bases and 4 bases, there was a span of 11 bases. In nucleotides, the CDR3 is TGCGCCAGCAGCTTGGATGCAGGGATGGGAAACACCATATATTTT. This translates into CASSLDAGMGNTIYF.